This TCR beta chain stems from a study of shared clonotypes between healthy human individuals. On the study more broadly: The donor group consisted of a couple of women and a few men, aged 18 to 49. Study conclusions and caveats: Against clonotypes common to all four donors, non-shared ones had lower generation probabilities.

The CDR3 covers 15 residues. Deletions cut 3 bases from V and 1 base from J, with 11 bases between. CDR1 and CDR2 from the germline V gene are KGHSH and LQKENI. As for this clone: As yet, its antigen is unknown. In the same sample, other DNA sequences code for this CDR3.

Measured with immunoSEQ multiplex PCR; TCRdb has only the in-frame clones, and not every one. The sample records 850,000 to 1,200,000 clones, around four fifths being singletons. The sequence derives from a man in his late teens or twenties in good health. Sequenced input: memory CD4+ T cells sorted from blood. The sample's subset: CD45RA-negative fraction. This chain joins TRBV18 and TRBJ2-3; either TRBD1 or TRBD2 may supply D (7 bases each). This chain's CDR3 is CASSPQGGGTDTQYF. CDR3 DNA: TGTGCCAGCTCACCGCAGGGGGGGGGCACAGATACGCAGTATTTT.